The 8 T cell receptor beta chains reported below all come from one sample, sequenced in a study of shared clonotypes between healthy human individuals. Sequencing used immunoSEQ multiplex PCR; TCRdb keeps in-frame clones, though not all of them. The sample holds more than 400,000 clones, 90% to 97% seen once. Specimen: naive CD4+ T cells sorted from blood. Described subset: CD45RA+ positively selected. These TCRs come from a woman aged 25 to 45 in good health.

The V call is TRBV5-1, the J call TRBJ2-1; no definite D call. With 0 bases removed from V and 2 bases from J, the gap between germline ends came to 9 bases. CDR1 is SGHRS, CDR2 YFSETQ, per germline. This CDR3 is built from 15 residues. The DNA for the CDR3 is TGCGCCAGCAGCTTGGTAGCAGGAGCCTACAATGAGCAGTTCTTC. As protein: CASSLVAGAYNEQFF.

The V call is TRBV30, the J call TRBJ1-2; TRBD1 aligns across 10 bases. V was clipped by 3 bases and J by 4 bases; unmatched bases: 8. Germline V CDR1 and CDR2: GTSNPN, SVGIG (reference sequence). The CDR3 runs 15 residues. Here the CDR3 DNA reads TGTGCCTGGAGCCCCCGGGACAGGGGCCTCTATGGCTACACCTTC. The encoded protein is CAWSPRDRGLYGYTF. The variable domain in full, with the rest retrieved from reference TRBV30 and TRBJ1-2, is SQTIHQWPATLVQPVGSPLSLECTVEGTSNPNLYWYRQAAGRGLQLLFYSVGIGQISSEVPQNLSASRPQDRQFILSSKKLLLSDSGFYLCAWSPRDRGLYGYTFGSGTRLTVV.

The V call is TRBV6-1, the J call TRBJ1-1; 9 bases align to TRBD1. The junction had 1 base not matched to a gene; V was cut back by 8 bases and J by 0 bases. Germline V gene data show CDR1 as MNHNS and CDR2 as SASEGT. The CDR3 contains 13 residues. The CDR3 here is CASGDRVNTEAFF. The CDR3 DNA sequence: TGTGCCAGCGGGGACAGGGTGAACACTGAAGCTTTCTTT.

This chain connects TRBV27 to TRBJ2-1; D unresolved. Trimming removed 5 bases at V and 7 bases at J, with 18 bases between. The germline V gene has CDR1 MNHEY and CDR2 SMNVEV (reference sequence). CDR3 length: 15 amino acids. The CDR3 coding sequence is TGTGCCAGCAGTCCCCGGGCCTTAGGAGTAAATGAGCAGTTCTTC. Amino acid sequence: CASSPRALGVNEQFF.

Points on this clone: Other nucleotide sequences from this sample produce the same CDR3. The J gene is TRBJ1-2, the V gene TRBV19; no definite D call. The CDR3 length is 13 residues. V was clipped by 1 base and J by 4 bases, with 7 bases between them. The V gene's germline CDR1 is LNHDA and CDR2 SQIVND (reference sequence). CDR3 amino acids: CASSIGGSYGYTF. CDR3 bases: TGTGCCAGTAGTATAGGCGGATCCTATGGCTACACCTTC.

In regard to this clone: The sample has other DNA sequences that encode this CDR3 too. The chain links TRBV5-1 to TRBJ2-7; D not resolved. The CDR3 runs to 13 residues. CDR1 is SGHRS, CDR2 YFSETQ, per germline. V lost 0 bases and J 1 base, leaving 5 bases between the germline ends. For the CDR3, the DNA is TGCGCCAGCAGCTTGGCCAGTTCCTACGAGCAGTACTTC. It is translated as CASSLASSYEQYF. The whole variable domain, remainder taken from reference TRBV5-1 and TRBJ2-7, is KAGVTQTPRYLIKTRGQQVTLSCSPISGHRSVSWYQQTPGQGLQFLFEYFSETQRNKGNFPGRFSGRQFSNSRSEMNVSTLELGDSALYLCASSLASSYEQYFGPGTRLTVT.

This clone occurred a few times. V gene TRBV7-9 combines with J gene TRBJ2-2, with D unclear. Between the trimmed V and J ends, which lost 1 base and 2 bases, there was a span of 8 bases. Looked up from germline, CDR1 is SEHNR and CDR2 is FQNEAQ (reference sequence). This CDR3 spans 15 amino acids. CDR3 nucleotides: TGTGCCAGCAGCTTAGGACGTTTCAACACCGGGGAGCTGTTTTTT. Translating it yields CASSLGRFNTGELFF.

This rearrangement joins TRBV18 to TRBJ2-3; 7 bases line up with TRBD1. From germline, CDR1 is KGHSH and CDR2 LQKENI. This CDR3 contains 14 residues. V was pared by 3 bases and J by 2 bases, with 2 bases of the junction left unmatched. DNA of the CDR3: TGTGCCAGCTCACCCGGGACAGCCACAGATACGCAGTATTTT. Its translation: CASSPGTATDTQYF.